This entry is about one TCR beta chain. The antigen is undetermined. Some second doses came at about 4 weeks and others at about 12 weeks; these were pooled. Germline CDR1 KGHSH, CDR2 LQKENI. Losses at the gene ends were 1 base for V and 5 bases for J; bases not matched to a gene: 4. This CDR3 is 14 amino acids long. The data belong to a study of T cell responses to AZD1222 COVID-19 vaccine. Study-wide findings and caveats: The donors showed a predominance of white British ancestry and of females, with possible underestimation of clonal diversity. Unmutated variant regions are reportedly the target of nearly half of TCRs that are spike-specific. Baseline antibody screening turned up just a handful of seropositive AZD1222 recipients.

Sequencing used immunoSEQ multiplex PCR; TCRdb keeps in-frame clones, though not all of them. The sample has 90,000 to 100,000 clones, about 90% seen once. This sequence originates from an adult who received the AZD1222 COVID-19 vaccine. Here the sequenced sample was peripheral blood, taken 28 days after the second AZD1222 dose. The chain couples TRBV18 to TRBJ1-2; 7 nucleotides agree with TRBD1. DNA for the CDR3: TGTGCCAGCTCACCACGGGGGACAGAGTATGGCTACACCTTC. It encodes CASSPRGTEYGYTF.